The T cell receptor beta chain under discussion was sequenced for a study of human T cells and chemical hapten exposure. The wider study: Upper inner arm skin measuring approximately 2 cm by approximately 2 cm received 2% DPC for sensitization. Findings and caveats of the study: Donor immune responses may differ from healthy people's, since all donors had alopecia.

The germline V gene encodes CDR1 DFQATT and CDR2 SNEGSKA (reference sequence). Between the trimmed V and J ends, which lost 0 bases and 1 base, there was a span of 12 bases. The length of the CDR3 is 15 residues. A single record per CDR3 protein comes from TCRdb applying MiXCR to the RACE reads. Here the sample spans under 100,000 distinct CDR3 sequences, roughly 8.5% being singletons. This clonotype was counted ten times or more. Its antigen is unknown. Time point here: pre-sensitization, week 0. Specified treatment: therapeutic diphenylcyclopropenone sensitization with weekly scalp DPC. The starting material, unfractionated whole blood, was used for total RNA extraction.

This TCR was recovered from a man aged 35-49 years with alopecia areata. Some clones in this sample may be carry-over from other donors' samples. This specimen consisted of whole blood, obtained in connection with sensitization to the hapten diphenylcyclopropenone (DPC). The chain is built from TRBV20-1 and TRBJ1-1; D not resolved. The DNA of the CDR3 is TGCAGTGCTAGAGATAGAGTCCGGGCGAACACTGAAGCTTTCTTT. It is translated as CSARDRVRANTEAFF.